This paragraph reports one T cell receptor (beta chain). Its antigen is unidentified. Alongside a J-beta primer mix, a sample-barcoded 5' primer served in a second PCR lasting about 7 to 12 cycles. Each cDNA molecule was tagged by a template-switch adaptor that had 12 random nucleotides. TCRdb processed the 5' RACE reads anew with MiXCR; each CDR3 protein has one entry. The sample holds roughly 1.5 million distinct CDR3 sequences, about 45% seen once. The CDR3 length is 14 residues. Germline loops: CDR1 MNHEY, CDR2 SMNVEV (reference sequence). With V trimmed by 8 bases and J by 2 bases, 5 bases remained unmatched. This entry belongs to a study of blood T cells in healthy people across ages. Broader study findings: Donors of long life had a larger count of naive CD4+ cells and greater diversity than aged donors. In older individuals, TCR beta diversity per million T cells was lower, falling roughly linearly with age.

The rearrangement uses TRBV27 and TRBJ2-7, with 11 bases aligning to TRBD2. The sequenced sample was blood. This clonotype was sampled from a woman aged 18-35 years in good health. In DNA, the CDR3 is TGTGCCAGCGCACTAGCGGGAGAACCCTACGAGCAGTACTTC. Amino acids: CASALAGEPYEQYF.